A single sample gave rise to the 30 T cell receptor beta chains below, sequenced in a study of beta chain features in type 1 diabetes. cDNA synthesis used the whole RNA isolate, giving expressed TCRB sequences. Measured with immunoSEQ multiplex PCR; TCRdb has only the in-frame clones, and not every one. The top ten hold about 0.07% of the sample, which has about 110,000 clones, about 40% seen once. Material for sequencing was stem cell memory CD4+ T cells from blood. The receptors were sampled from a woman younger than 30 in good health.

A few counts support this clone. The CDR3 region has the DNA TGTGCCTGGAGTCCCTGGACAGGGAAGGCCTATGGCTACACCTTC. Its protein product is CAWSPWTGKAYGYTF. The chain links TRBV30 to TRBJ1-2, with TRBD1 identical over 8 bases. This CDR3 is 15 amino acids long. V was pared by 2 bases and J by 4 bases, with 9 bases of the junction left unmatched. Germline V gene sequence: CDR1 GTSNPN, CDR2 SVGIG (reference sequence).

The chain joins TRBV19 to TRBJ1-2; perhaps TRBD1 as D (6 bases). CDR1 and CDR2 (germline): LNHDA, SQIVND (reference sequence). The CDR3 has 15 amino acids. V was cut by 5 bases and J by 5 bases, with 18 bases left in between. CDR3 sequence (DNA): TGTGCCAGTAGTCAAAACCATGGGACACAGTATGGCTACACCTTC. It is translated as CASSQNHGTQYGYTF.

V and J are TRBV6-5 and TRBJ2-7; 12 nucleotides match TRBD2. The CDR3 covers 15 residues. The V and J ends lost 7 bases and 2 bases, in that order; junction bases with no gene match: 6. The germline V gene has CDR1 MNHEY and CDR2 SVGAGI. This chain's CDR3 is CASTGTSGRTYEQYF. The CDR3 region has the DNA TGTGCCAGCACCGGGACTAGCGGGCGGACCTACGAGCAGTACTTC.

This clone was seen a handful of times. The V call is TRBV4-3, the J call TRBJ2-2; 7 bases agree with TRBD2. The CDR3 is 17 residues long. Trimming took 4 bases from V and 8 from J; bases not matched to a gene: 16. CDR1 is LGHNA, CDR2 YSLEER, per germline. The CDR3 sequence is CASSRALAVGVEGELFF. CDR3 nucleotide sequence: TGCGCCAGCAGCCGCGCCCTAGCGGTAGGAGTTGAGGGGGAGCTGTTTTTT.

The gene calls are TRBV28 and TRBJ2-7, with 11 bases that match TRBD2. The V segment lost 10 bases and the J segment 2 bases; nucleotides outside the gene matches: 4. Germline V gives CDR1 MDHEN, CDR2 SYDVKM. The CDR3 spans 13 residues. The CDR3 spells CATLAGGTYEQYF. CDR3 DNA: TGTGCCACCTTAGCGGGGGGGACCTACGAGCAGTACTTC.

V and J are TRBV5-1 and TRBJ2-5; D unresolved. CDR1 SGHRS and CDR2 YFSETQ come from the germline V gene. The V and J ends lost 0 bases and 5 bases respectively, with 11 bases between them. The CDR3 length is 14 residues. CDR3 DNA sequence: TGCGCCAGCAGCTTGGCGTCCAGGTCTGAGACCCAGTACTTC. Amino acid sequence: CASSLASRSETQYF.

The CDR3, as DNA: TGTGCCAGCAGTGGACAGTTTCGTTTGGATACGCAGTATTTT. This sequence encodes CASSGQFRLDTQYF. The gene calls are TRBV2 and TRBJ2-3; D is possibly TRBD1 (5 bases). The CDR3 extends over 14 amino acids. Germline V lookup: CDR1 SNHLY, CDR2 FYNNEI. The V end was cut by 4 bases, the J end by 6 bases, with 14 bases between.

This clone occurred once. This sequence joins TRBV30 and TRBJ2-1; maybe TRBD2 (5 bases). Per germline, CDR1 GTSNPN and CDR2 SVGIG (reference sequence). The CDR3 length is 14 residues. With 4 bases removed from V and 4 bases from J, the gap between germline ends came to 14 bases. Written as DNA, the CDR3 is TGTGCCTGGACCCTTCGCGAGCGGTACAATGAGCAGTTCTTC. Amino acid sequence: CAWTLRERYNEQFF.

A few counts support this clone. V is TRBV18 and J is TRBJ2-7; 7 bases align to TRBD1. Germline trimming cut 3 bases from V and 3 bases from J; bases unmatched to any gene: 8. This CDR3 has 15 amino acids. The germline gives CDR1 KGHSH, CDR2 LQKENI. The CDR3 bases are TGTGCCAGCTCACCTCCGGGTAGGGGGCGCTACGAGCAGTACTTC. Translation: CASSPPGRGRYEQYF. The variable domain in full, completed from reference TRBV18 and TRBJ2-7, reads NAGVMQNPRHLVRRRGQEARLRCSPMKGHSHVYWYRQLPEEGLKFMVYLQKENIIDESGMPKERFSAEFPKEGPSILRIQQVVRGDSAAYFCASSPPGRGRYEQYFGPGTRLTVT.

The chain recombines TRBV7-2 with TRBJ1-2; no clear D gene. CDR3 length equals 13 residues. Germline V CDR1 and CDR2: SGHTA, FQGNSA. V lost 4 bases and J lost 7, with 13 bases in between. The CDR3 DNA sequence: TGTGCCAGCAGCTCGTTGGGCCAACCTGGCTACACCTTC. It is translated as CASSSLGQPGYTF.

This clone occurred a few times. The chain carries TRBV2 and TRBJ2-2; D is ambiguous. The germline V gene has CDR1 SNHLY and CDR2 FYNNEI. V lost 4 bases and J 1 base, leaving 10 bases between the germline ends. CDR3 length equals 15 residues. DNA of the CDR3: TGTGCCAGCAGTGTGGTCAGGTTGAACACCGGGGAGCTGTTTTTT. It translates to CASSVVRLNTGELFF.

The V and J genes are TRBV27 and TRBJ2-1; D may be TRBD2 (5 bases). The V gene lost 6 bases and the J gene lost 0 bases, with 18 bases spanning the gap. This CDR3 contains 17 residues. Germline V gives CDR1 MNHEY, CDR2 SMNVEV (reference sequence). The CDR3 is CASSREYYPSSYNEQFF. The DNA of the CDR3 is TGTGCCAGCAGCCGGGAATACTACCCGAGCTCCTACAATGAGCAGTTCTTC.

The V call is TRBV27, the J call TRBJ2-4, with unresolved D. Germline CDR1 and CDR2: MNHEY and SMNVEV (reference sequence). The V gene lost 8 bases and the J gene lost 2 bases, with 7 bases spanning the gap. The CDR3 extends over 12 amino acids. CDR3 amino acids: CASLRPKNIQYF. In nucleotides, the CDR3 is TGTGCCAGCTTGAGGCCCAAAAACATTCAGTACTTC.

This clone was observed a few times. The chain joins TRBV14 to TRBJ2-5; 13 positions agree with TRBD2. The V gene end was trimmed by 2 bases and the J gene end by 11 bases; junction bases not matched to a gene: 8. CDR1 and CDR2 from the germline V gene are SGHDN and FVKESK. This CDR3 is built from 15 residues. The CDR3 nucleotides read TGTGCCAGCAGCCAACTCAGGACTAGCGGGAGCAGGCAGTACTTC. Amino acid sequence: CASSQLRTSGSRQYF. Supplemented by reference TRBV14 and TRBJ2-5, the full variable domain reads EAGVTQFPSHSVIEKGQTVTLRCDPISGHDNLYWYRRVMGKEIKFLLHFVKESKQDESGMPNNRFLAERTGGTYSTLKVQPAELEDSGVYFCASSQLRTSGSRQYFGPGTRLLVL.

The V call is TRBV4-1, the J call TRBJ2-7, with 8 bases aligning to TRBD2. Germline values: CDR1 MGHRA, CDR2 YSYEKL. The CDR3 has 15 residues. With V trimmed by 0 bases and J by 6 bases, 7 bases remained unmatched. The CDR3 sequence: CASSQDKREWSEQYF. CDR3 nucleotides: TGCGCCAGCAGCCAAGATAAGCGGGAGTGGAGCGAGCAGTACTTC.

This clone was counted only a few times. The chain carries TRBV9 and TRBJ1-5; the D is unclear. The CDR3 totals 16 residues. V was clipped by 0 bases and J by 2 bases, with 12 bases between them. Germline lookup yields CDR1 SGDLS and CDR2 YYNGEE. CDR3 region: CASSVVTRIRNQPQHF. The CDR3 nucleotides are TGTGCCAGCAGCGTAGTAACGCGAATCCGCAATCAGCCCCAGCATTTT.

V gene TRBV29-1 combines with J gene TRBJ2-6; D is uncertain. Germline V gives CDR1 SQVTM, CDR2 ANQGSEA. Deletions cut 5 bases from V and 0 bases from J, with 2 bases between. There are 12 residues in the CDR3. This CDR3 is CSVHSGANVLTF. DNA of the CDR3: TGCAGCGTTCACTCTGGGGCCAACGTCCTGACTTTC.

The CDR3 loop reads CASSPPGTSGTETQYF. CDR3 DNA sequence: TGTGCCAGCTCACCACCAGGGACTAGCGGGACGGAGACCCAGTACTTC. The chain carries TRBV18 and TRBJ2-5, with 13 positions matching TRBD2. The length of the CDR3 is 16 residues. V was pared by 0 bases and J by 5 bases, with 3 bases of the junction left unmatched. The germline gives CDR1 KGHSH, CDR2 LQKENI.

V gene TRBV7-8 combines with J gene TRBJ1-2, with D hard to call. Germline CDR1 is SGHVS and CDR2 is FQNEAQ. V lost 3 bases and J 4 bases, leaving 15 bases between the germline ends. The length of the CDR3 is 15 residues. The CDR3 DNA is TGTGCCAGCAGCTTCGTGACCCAAGGAGGCTATGGCTACACCTTC. Its protein is CASSFVTQGGYGYTF.

This rearrangement joins TRBV28 to TRBJ2-7; maybe TRBD1 (6 bases). This CDR3 has 16 residues. V lost 5 bases to trimming and J lost 0 bases, with 17 bases between them. Germline V gives CDR1 MDHEN, CDR2 SYDVKM. CDR3 residues: CASSPPDRSVSYEQYF. Here the CDR3 DNA reads TGTGCCAGCAGTCCCCCAGACAGGTCCGTCTCCTACGAGCAGTACTTC.

CDR3 amino acids: CASSESHSGANVLTF. In DNA, the CDR3 is TGTGCCAGCAGTGAGTCCCACTCTGGGGCCAACGTCCTGACTTTC. V usage is TRBV6-1 and J usage is TRBJ2-6; D unresolved. Germline CDR1 MNHNS, CDR2 SASEGT. V lost 3 bases and J 0 bases, leaving 6 bases between the germline ends. The CDR3 runs to 15 residues.

The chain recombines TRBV5-1 with TRBJ2-3; maybe TRBD1 (5 bases). The CDR3 loop spans 16 amino acids. Trimming left V 1 base short and J 1 base short, with 13 bases between. Germline assignment: CDR1 SGHRS and CDR2 YFSETQ. In DNA, the CDR3 is TGCGCCAGCAGCTTGAGGGGTGGCGGTGGCACAGATACGCAGTATTTT. This gives the protein CASSLRGGGGTDTQYF. Complete variable domain (other parts from reference TRBV5-1 and TRBJ2-3): KAGVTQTPRYLIKTRGQQVTLSCSPISGHRSVSWYQQTPGQGLQFLFEYFSETQRNKGNFPGRFSGRQFSNSRSEMNVSTLELGDSALYLCASSLRGGGGTDTQYFGPGTRLTVL.

The chain uses TRBV6-6 and TRBJ1-5; the D is unclear. V lost 0 bases and J lost 9, with 12 bases in between. Germline V gives CDR1 MNHNY, CDR2 SVGAGI (reference sequence). The CDR3 loop spans 14 amino acids. The CDR3: CASSYSSPGRPQHF. CDR3 nucleotide sequence: TGTGCCAGCAGTTACTCGAGTCCGGGGAGGCCCCAGCATTTT.

The chain uses TRBV28 and TRBJ2-7, with no clear D. Per germline, CDR1 MDHEN and CDR2 SYDVKM. This CDR3 comprises 11 residues. V dropped 4 bases and J dropped 3 bases, with 4 bases sitting between them. CDR3 DNA sequence: TGTGCCAGCAGTTCAAACTACGAGCAGTACTTC. It yields the protein CASSSNYEQYF. Full variable domain (missing parts from reference TRBV28 and TRBJ2-7): DVKVTQSSRYLVKRTGEKVFLECVQDMDHENMFWYRQDPGLGLRLIYFSYDVKMKEKGDIPEGYSVSREKKERFSLILESASTNQTSMYLCASSSNYEQYFGPGTRLTVT.

This clone has a handful of counts. V and J are TRBV29-1 and TRBJ2-7; D is unresolved. The CDR3 has 13 residues. V dropped 7 bases and J dropped 1 base, with 14 bases sitting between them. Germline assignment: CDR1 SQVTM and CDR2 ANQGSEA. The CDR3 DNA sequence: TGCAGCGCCCGAGGCGGCAGATCCTACGAGCAGTACTTC. As protein: CSARGGRSYEQYF.

This clone was counted a few times. This chain joins TRBV6-5 and TRBJ2-1, with TRBD2 matching 9 bases. Germline V gene sequence: CDR1 MNHEY, CDR2 SVGAGI. V dropped 5 bases and J dropped 5; count of bases not matched to a gene: 7. This CDR3 contains 15 residues. In nucleotides, the CDR3 is TGTGCCAGCAGTGGGGCGGGACTAGCTGACAATGAGCAGTTCTTC. It encodes CASSGAGLADNEQFF.

The chain couples TRBV9 to TRBJ2-2; D is possibly TRBD2 (6 bases). This CDR3 is 15 amino acids long. V was pared by 3 bases and J by 4 bases, with 13 bases between. CDR1 and CDR2 (germline): SGDLS, YYNGEE. CDR3 DNA sequence: TGTGCCAGCAGCGGGAGGGTGTCCTCCACCGGGGAGCTGTTTTTT. It yields the protein CASSGRVSSTGELFF.

The rearrangement joins TRBV9 to TRBJ2-7; 11 positions match TRBD2. The ends lost 3 bases at V and 4 bases at J; junction bases unmatched: 9. The CDR3 consists of 16 residues. Germline V gene data show CDR1 as SGDLS and CDR2 as YYNGEE. The CDR3 nucleotides are TGTGCCAGCAGCGAGGGACCTAGCGGGAGGACGTACGAGCAGTACTTC. As protein: CASSEGPSGRTYEQYF. The full variable domain, rest sourced from reference TRBV9 and TRBJ2-7, is DSGVTQTPKHLITATGQRVTLRCSPRSGDLSVYWYQQSLDQGLQFLIQYYNGEERAKGNILERFSAQQFPDLHSELNLSSLELGDSALYFCASSEGPSGRTYEQYFGPGTRLTVT.

V is TRBV6-1 and J is TRBJ2-5; weak D call: TRBD1 (6 bases). Germline lookup yields CDR1 MNHNS and CDR2 SASEGT. The CDR3 has 14 residues. Trimming stripped 5 bases from V and 4 bases from J, with 14 bases between. Here the CDR3 DNA reads TGTGCCAGCAGTCACTACGAAGGGGGAGAGACCCAGTACTTC. Amino acids: CASSHYEGGETQYF.

This chain uses TRBV28 with TRBJ2-7; D unclear. This CDR3 contains 15 residues. Trimming took off 1 base at V and 1 base at J, with 11 bases between the two ends. Germline V gene data show CDR1 as MDHEN and CDR2 as SYDVKM. CDR3 in DNA: TGTGCCAGCAGTTTATTACGGGTACGATCCTACGAGCAGTACTTC. Translated, it gives CASSLLRVRSYEQYF.